This T cell receptor (beta chain) was captured by sequencing in a study of blood T cell repertoires in COVID-19 (TCRdb year 2020). Describing the broader study: The collaborator samples originated in the United States, Italy and Spain and spanned the acute and convalescent phases of COVID-19. Where available, HLA class I and class II types were obtained from metadata supplied by the sample provider rather than from assay-based typing. Subjects who had been exposed to COVID-19, were actively infected with it, or had recovered from it provided the deeply sampled blood TCRbeta repertoires that made up the dataset. A de-identified subject ID, COVID-19 status, age in years and sex were almost always included in the sample metadata. Samples were obtained from the ongoing ImmuneRACE study (first 160 participants) and from 1,254 subjects provided by 6 global collaborators. The repertoires were released in a freely available public database meant as a resource for research on the immune response to SARS-CoV-2. The prospective study material was composed of cDNA or gDNA derived from T cells, B-cell-depleted T cells, or PBMCs.

Beyond this particular receptor, the publication reports: The amount of clinical and demographic metadata varied by source and participant and was provided uncurated.

This clone turned up a few times. This receptor's antigen is unknown. Base-call qualities are not available, and no considerably larger clone is one nucleotide away. Based on the germline V gene, the CDR1 and CDR2 sequences are MNHEY and SVGEGT. Taken from cysteine to phenylalanine, the CDR3 has 14 residues. CDR3 DNA is the only sequence kept; it has 42 bases, read in frame from the first base. At the junction V is shortened by 5 bases and J by 7 bases, with 15 bases in between. Participants in the prospective study were enrolled through a virtual design, were aged roughly 18 to 100 years, and lived in about 25 United States geographic areas. In the prospective study, participants were assigned to cohorts based on the clinical history participants reported in a screening survey and a study questionnaire. Exposed participants were defined as having been in contact with someone with a PCR-confirmed or clinician-diagnosed COVID-19 case within 2 weeks of study entry. In the prospective study, whole blood, serum and a nasopharyngeal or oropharyngeal swab were collected from each participant by mobile phlebotomists. Over a roughly two-month period, participants in the prospective study had the option of providing additional blood draws and questionnaires. Prospective study blood samples were shipped either frozen or at room temperature before DNA extraction.

The immunoSEQ Assay, a bias-controlled multiplex PCR, was used to amplify TCRbeta CDR3 regions from genomic DNA. As for how the authors treated the data: The number of nucleated cells in each sample was estimated from the amplification of reference gene primers within the assay. To quantify the absolute abundance of each unique TCRbeta CDR3 rearrangement, sequence reads were collapsed and filtered. For each sample, productive Simpson clonality was calculated as the square root of Simpson's diversity index across productive rearrangements. The table was pulled from immuneACCESS by TCRdb, which kept in-frame rearrangements only. Such tables lose some clones; where checked, under half of the loss comes from unresolved V genes, and the rest has no known cause. The DNA gave D and trimming, while V, J and clone size come from that table. The sample includes 250,000 to 300,000 clones, with 70% to 90% observed a single time. The ten largest clones represent about 6.9% of the sample.

The rearrangement combines TRBV6-2 or TRBV6-3 with TRBJ2-1; a tentative D match to TRBD1 spans 6 bases. The source is a woman aged 45-65 years who had been exposed to COVID-19. Sample: PBMCs or T cells enriched from blood (not recorded which). The nucleotides are TGTGCCAGCAGTCTCGGACACAGGGCGAATGAGCAGTTCTTC. Its protein product is CASSLGHRANEQFF.